The clone carrying this T cell receptor beta chain came up a few times. Its antigen remains unidentified. The data originate from a study of early T cells in non-severe SARS-CoV-2 infection. On the study more broadly: Alpha and beta chains were unpaired, from unsorted whole-blood bulk RNA.

Unique molecular identifiers were added to individual cDNA molecules. TCRdb called the 5' RACE reads again in MiXCR, with one record for every CDR3 protein. The sample has about 48,000 distinct CDR3 sequences; around 6.5% are singletons. Broader study findings: Clonotype matching in VDJdb favored anti-spike CD8 responses and did not capture private and CD4 specificities.

V dropped 3 bases and J dropped 2 bases, with 17 bases sitting between them. Looked up from germline, CDR1 is SEHNR and CDR2 is FQNEAQ (reference sequence). This CDR3 has 16 residues. The sequencing used whole blood, collected at baseline. This TCR was sampled from an adult who was a healthcare worker with PCR-confirmed SARS-CoV-2 infection or an uninfected control (not recorded which). This chain links TRBV7-9 with TRBJ2-7, with D possibly matching TRBD2 (5 bases). CDR3: CASSFPRTRITYEQYF. CDR3 nucleotides: TGTGCCAGCAGCTTCCCCAGGACTCGTATCACCTACGAGCAGTACTTC.